The clone carrying this T cell receptor beta chain was observed a few times. Antigen unknown. Researchers ran the PCR with 60 Vbeta and 13 Jbeta primers. This table comes from immunoSEQ multiplex PCR, and its TCRdb copy is limited to in-frame clones, with some not included. Found here are about 140,000 clones, over 60% of them singletons; the top ten hold around 1.2%. The sample comes from a study of cytomegalovirus exposure and HLA in healthy donors. Study-wide findings and caveats: The authors listed approximately 150 TCR beta chains as cytomegalovirus-associated. A later analysis appeared to link common viral pathogens to several of the most significant clusters.

V lost 5 bases, J lost 0 bases, and 12 bases lay in between. The CDR3 extends over 15 amino acids. CDR1 is SGHTA and CDR2 is FQGNSA in the germline V gene. The sequenced sample was PBMCs. The chain combines TRBV7-2 with TRBJ2-3, with a tentative D call TRBD2 (6 bases). This clonotype originated in a male donor in good health and CMV-seropositive. Here the CDR3 reads CASSAGLISTDTQYF. The DNA of the CDR3 is TGTGCCAGCAGCGCGGGACTCATTAGCACAGATACGCAGTATTTT.